This T cell receptor (beta chain) was identified in a study of control samples from healthy donors and cancer patients (dated by TCRdb to about 2020). The CDR3 runs 13 amino acids, cysteine and phenylalanine included. Just CDR3 DNA is preserved here, 39 bases in frame from base 1. Looking up the germline V gene yields CDR1 SGDLS and CDR2 YYNGEE. Library creation used the immunoSEQ multiplex PCR assay. TCRdb limited this immuneACCESS table to in-frame rearrangements with V and J called. A share of clones is missing; checked studies link under half to unresolved V genes, and the rest is unexplained. This sample comprises some 150,000 clones, 94% of them detected only once. Around 13% of the sample lies in the top ten. As regards this clone: Its binding antigen is unknown. One end of the junction varies from germline; a read error may be responsible.

The sequence derives from a man between 40 and 49 years old in good health. Here the chain combines TRBV9 and TRBJ2-7, and 15 junctional nucleotides match TRBD2. The sequenced sample was blood. In nucleotides, the sequence is TGTGCCAGCAGCGTGGGGACTAGCGGGAGGCCCATCTTC. Translated, it reads CASSVGTSGRPIF. With all but the CDR3 taken from the reference TRBV9 and TRBJ2-7 genes, the full variable domain is: DSGVTQTPKHLITATGQRVTLRCSPRSGDLSVYWYQQSLDQGLQFLIQYYNGEERAKGNILERFSAQQFPDLHSELNLSSLELGDSALYFCASSVGTSGRPIFGPGTRLTVT.